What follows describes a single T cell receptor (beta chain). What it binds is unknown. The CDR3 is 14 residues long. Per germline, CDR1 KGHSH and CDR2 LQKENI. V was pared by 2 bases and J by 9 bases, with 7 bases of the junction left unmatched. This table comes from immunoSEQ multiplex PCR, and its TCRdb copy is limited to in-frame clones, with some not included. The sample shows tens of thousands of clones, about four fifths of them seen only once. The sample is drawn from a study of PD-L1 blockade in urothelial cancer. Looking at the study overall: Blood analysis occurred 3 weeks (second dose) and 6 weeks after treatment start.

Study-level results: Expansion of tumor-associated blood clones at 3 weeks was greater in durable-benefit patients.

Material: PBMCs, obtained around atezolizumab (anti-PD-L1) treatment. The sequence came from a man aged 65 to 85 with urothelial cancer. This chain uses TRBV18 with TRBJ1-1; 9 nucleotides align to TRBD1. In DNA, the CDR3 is TGTGCCAGCTCACCAAAGGACAGGGGAGGCAAAGCTTTCTTT. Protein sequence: CASSPKDRGGKAFF.